This TCR beta chain was obtained from a study of STAT3 mutations in large granular lymphocyte leukemia. Study summary: Roughly half of the longitudinally sequenced T-LGLL patients carried detectable canonical activating STAT3 mutations.

Whole-study findings and limits: No sample exists from the first appearance of each clone. Variable sampling intervals and differing treatment regimens complicated linking therapy response to TCR clonal burden changes. Every T-cell large granular lymphocyte leukemia patient had at least one immunodominant TCR beta clonotype.

The table came from immunoSEQ multiplex PCR; TCRdb's copy has only in-frame clones and leaves some out. Altogether over 30,000 clones are present, about 88% being singletons, with the ten largest covering 0.35% to 0.55%. V dropped 0 bases and J dropped 4 bases, with 15 bases sitting between them. Germline values: CDR1 MGHRA, CDR2 YSYEKL. This CDR3 is 16 amino acids long. As regards this clone: The target antigen is unknown.

This clonotype was obtained from a human donor with T large granular lymphocyte leukemia. Some clones in this sample may be carry-over from other donors' samples. J is TRBJ1-2 and V is TRBV4-1; TRBD1 might be the D (5 bases). Sequencing was done on a sample of PBMCs. The chain's CDR3 is CASSQDPSSGTYGYTF. Written as DNA, the CDR3 is TGCGCCAGCAGCCAAGACCCCTCCTCAGGGACCTATGGCTACACCTTC.